These 5 T cell receptor beta chains were all obtained from the same sample, sequenced in a study of CD8+ T cells in alopecia areata. cDNA reverse transcribed from extracted RNA served as the sequencing template. Sequencing was performed with immunoSEQ multiplex PCR; in TCRdb, only in-frame clones are kept and a portion is missing. The table records 150,000 or so clones, over 70% of them present only once. The source was CD8+ T cells sorted from blood, collected at week 0. The receptor source for this set is a human donor with alopecia areata.

The chain combines TRBV15 with TRBJ2-3; D may correspond to TRBD1 or TRBD2 (5 bases each). Trimming took 1 base from V and 0 from J, leaving 5 bases between them. The CDR3 runs 14 residues. Per the germline V gene, CDR1 is LNHNV and CDR2 is YYDKDF (reference sequence). This CDR3 reads CATSRGDSTDTQYF. DNA of the CDR3: TGTGCCACCAGCAGAGGGGACAGCACAGATACGCAGTATTTT.

The rearrangement links TRBV29-1 to TRBJ2-1; D tentatively reads TRBD1 or TRBD2 (6 bases each). This CDR3 has 14 residues. From germline, CDR1 is SQVTM and CDR2 ANQGSEA. V lost 2 bases, J lost 1 base, and 9 bases lay in between. CDR3 nucleotides: TGCAGCGTTGAAAAGGGGGGATCCTACAATGAGCAGTTCTTC. Translating it yields CSVEKGGSYNEQFF.

The chain joins TRBV28 to TRBJ2-1; D might be TRBD2 (6 bases). Germline CDR1 reads MDHEN; CDR2 reads SYDVKM. This CDR3 spans 13 amino acids. V shed 5 bases and J shed 4 bases, with 9 bases lying between them. The CDR3 DNA follows: TGTGCCAGCAGTCCCGGGACTTACAATGAGCAGTTCTTC. Amino acids: CASSPGTYNEQFF.

The CDR3 DNA reads TGTGCCAGCAGCCTATCAGGGAAGTCCTACGAGCAGTACTTC. As protein: CASSLSGKSYEQYF. The chain carries TRBV13 and TRBJ2-5, with D maybe TRBD1 (5 bases). The DNA end favors TRBJ2-7, so the J call may be wrong. The length of the CDR3 is 14 residues. Germline V gives CDR1 PRHDT, CDR2 FYEKMQ (reference sequence).

The rearrangement links TRBV4-1 to TRBJ2-1, with no clear D. Germline V CDR1 and CDR2: MGHRA, YSYEKL. Trimming took off 1 base at V and 8 bases at J, with 9 bases between the two ends. The CDR3 totals 13 residues. The CDR3 loop reads CASSQGVWDEQFF. The CDR3 DNA reads TGCGCCAGCAGCCAAGGAGTTTGGGATGAGCAGTTCTTC.